These 15 T cell receptor beta chains were sequenced from one sample in a study of blood T cell repertoires in COVID-19. The protocol was immunoSEQ multiplex PCR, while the TCRdb copy is restricted to in-frame clones and leaves out a portion. The repertoire holds approximately 260,000 clones, with 89% as singletons. Sequenced material: peripheral blood. These receptors originate from a middle-aged man with acute or convalescent COVID-19.

The V call is TRBV9, the J call TRBJ2-2, with TRBD2 identical over 12 bases. CDR3 size: 16 residues. V shed 6 bases and J 4 bases; nucleotides not matched to a gene: 7. Germline V gives CDR1 SGDLS, CDR2 YYNGEE. CDR3 DNA: TGTGCCAGCACCCGGACTAGCGGGGTTGTCACCGGGGAGCTGTTTTTT. Encoded protein: CASTRTSGVVTGELFF.

V is TRBV21-1 and J is TRBJ1-5; the table's D call TRBD1 went unverified against the DNA. TRBV21-1 is shown as a pseudogene. There are 16 residues in the CDR3. DNA for the CDR3: TGTGCCAGCAACCCGGGCAACAGGGATGGCAATCAGCCCCAGCATTTT. This gives the protein CASNPGNRDGNQPQHF.

The chain uses TRBV5-8 and TRBJ1-2, with D uncertain. The CDR3 runs to 14 residues. The V gene's germline CDR1 is SGHTS and CDR2 YDEGEE. The V end was cut by 4 bases, the J end by 1 base, with 11 bases between. CDR3 coding DNA: TGTGCCAGCAGCCCCCTTTCCTTTAACTATGGCTACACCTTC. Its protein product is CASSPLSFNYGYTF.

Concerning this clone: The same CDR3 can be traced to other DNA sequences in this sample. This chain connects TRBV18 to TRBJ1-5; perhaps TRBD1 as D (6 bases). Per the germline V gene, CDR1 is KGHSH and CDR2 is LQKENI. The length of the CDR3 is 15 residues. V was pared by 3 bases and J by 0 bases, with 9 bases between. The chain's CDR3 is CASSPGQPSNQPQHF. The CDR3 DNA is TGTGCCAGCTCACCGGGACAACCTAGCAATCAGCCCCAGCATTTT. Looking up the rest from reference TRBV18 and TRBJ1-5 gives the full variable domain: NAGVMQNPRHLVRRRGQEARLRCSPMKGHSHVYWYRQLPEEGLKFMVYLQKENIIDESGMPKERFSAEFPKEGPSILRIQQVVRGDSAAYFCASSPGQPSNQPQHFGDGTRLSIL.

The chain has TRBV6-1 and TRBJ2-5; D perhaps matches TRBD1 (6 bases). This CDR3 comprises 15 residues. V was pared by 3 bases and J by 5 bases, with 16 bases between. The V gene's germline CDR1 is MNHNS and CDR2 SASEGT. CDR3 loop: CASSDPTGLGETQYF. The CDR3, as DNA: TGTGCCAGCAGTGACCCAACAGGGTTGGGGGAGACCCAGTACTTC.

The gene calls are TRBV2 and TRBJ1-5; D is possibly TRBD1 (6 bases). V was cut by 4 bases and J by 7 bases, with 8 bases left in between. CDR1 SNHLY and CDR2 FYNNEI come from the germline V gene. This CDR3 is built from 12 residues. In nucleotides, the CDR3 is TGTGCCAGCAGTGTCAGGGGCCAGCCCCAGCATTTT. Translation gives CASSVRGQPQHF.

The chain uses TRBV11-2 and TRBJ1-1; perhaps TRBD1 as D (5 bases). The CDR3 is made up of 17 amino acids. Germline V gene lookup returns CDR1 SGHAT and CDR2 FQNNGV. V lost 3 bases to trimming and J lost 6 bases, with 23 bases between them. CDR3 loop: CASSFIGAGTIYAEAFF. DNA for the CDR3: TGTGCCAGCAGCTTTATTGGGGCCGGGACTATCTACGCTGAAGCTTTCTTT.

The chain uses TRBV20-1 and TRBJ2-4, with 7 bases that match TRBD1. Germline V gene data show CDR1 as DFQATT and CDR2 as SNEGSKA (reference sequence). V was clipped by 3 bases and J by 1 base; unmatched bases: 6. The CDR3 covers 15 residues. CDR3 nucleotides: TGCAGTGCTAGTAGGCAGGGGGAGGCCAAAAACATTCAGTACTTC. As protein: CSASRQGEAKNIQYF.

V is TRBV30 and J is TRBJ1-1; D is unclear. V shed 3 bases and J shed 0 bases, with 14 bases lying between them. Germline loops: CDR1 GTSNPN, CDR2 SVGIG (reference sequence). This CDR3 region has 15 residues. The CDR3 reads CAWRGTARMNTEAFF. DNA of the CDR3: TGTGCCTGGAGGGGCACCGCACGCATGAACACTGAAGCTTTCTTT.

Here the CDR3 reads CASSLRWNEQFF. The CDR3 DNA follows: TGCGCCAGCAGCTTGCGGTGGAATGAGCAGTTCTTC. This chain connects TRBV5-1 to TRBJ2-1, with D unclear. The germline V gene encodes CDR1 SGHRS and CDR2 YFSETQ. V was clipped by 1 base and J by 7 bases, with 6 bases between them. CDR3 length: 12 amino acids. Variable domain in full (rest from reference TRBV5-1 and TRBJ2-1): KAGVTQTPRYLIKTRGQQVTLSCSPISGHRSVSWYQQTPGQGLQFLFEYFSETQRNKGNFPGRFSGRQFSNSRSEMNVSTLELGDSALYLCASSLRWNEQFFGPGTRLTVL.

The genes are TRBV7-5 and TRBJ2-6; the table assigns TRBD1, which was not confirmed against the DNA. TRBV7-5 is a listed pseudogene. The CDR3 is 19 amino acids. CDR3: CARSSPDWTGFSGANVLTF. Written as DNA, the CDR3 is TGTGCCAGAAGCTCGCCCGATTGGACAGGATTCTCTGGGGCCAACGTCCTGACTTTC.

The chain links TRBV29-1 to TRBJ2-7, with 10 bases aligning to TRBD1. Germline V gene data show CDR1 as SQVTM and CDR2 as ANQGSEA. This CDR3 has 14 residues. Germline trimming cut 3 bases from V and 7 bases from J; bases unmatched to any gene: 9. CDR3 residues: CSVDTGTGVREQYF. CDR3 in DNA: TGCAGCGTTGATACCGGGACAGGGGTACGGGAGCAGTACTTC.

This chain links TRBV7-9 with TRBJ2-5; D gene ambiguous. The CDR3 covers 15 residues. Trimming took off 3 bases at V and 1 base at J, with 12 bases between the two ends. The germline CDR1 and CDR2 sequences are SEHNR and FQNEAQ (reference sequence). The CDR3: CASSFAAGFQETQYF. The CDR3 coding sequence is TGTGCCAGCAGCTTTGCGGCTGGGTTCCAAGAGACCCAGTACTTC.

The V call is TRBV11-2, the J call TRBJ1-2, with 7 positions matching TRBD1. With 4 bases clipped from V and 4 bases from J, the junction kept 15 bases outside the gene matches. The CDR3 runs 17 residues. Germline loops: CDR1 SGHAT, CDR2 FQNNGV. The CDR3 DNA follows: TGTGCCAGCAGCTACTCCGCCCGAGGGGGCAGTTCCTATGGCTACACCTTC. It yields the protein CASSYSARGGSSYGYTF.

The DNA of the CDR3 is TGTGCCAGCAGCTGGGGACTAGCGGGGGAGACCTACGAGCAGTACTTC. Translating it yields CASSWGLAGETYEQYF. The chain links TRBV7-8 to TRBJ2-7; 14 bases agree with TRBD2. The trim removed 4 bases at V and 2 bases at J, leaving 4 bases unmatched. Germline loops: CDR1 SGHVS, CDR2 FQNEAQ. This CDR3 comprises 16 residues.